The source of this T cell receptor (beta chain) is a study of technical replicates of blood from several donors (TCRdb year 2017). As concerns this clone: This clone's antigen is unknown. It has no much larger one-base neighbor in the sample; base qualities were not kept.

There are 15 amino acids in the CDR3, from cysteine to phenylalanine inclusive. The only DNA kept is the CDR3, 45 bases in frame from the first base. V has 1 base trimmed and J has 3 bases trimmed; junction bases matching no gene number 6. CDR1 and CDR2 (LGHNA, YNFKEQ) derive from the germline V gene. The library was prepared using the immunoSEQ multiplex PCR assay. The immuneACCESS repertoire file appears here via TCRdb, limited to in-frame rearrangements. These files lack a portion of the clones; in checked studies, under half of the deficit traces to unresolved V genes, and the cause of the others is not known. Across this sample there are 75,000 to 90,000 clones, with about 93% seen only once. Clones ranked in the top ten supply about 0.4% of the sample.

This TCR came from a human donor in good health. Sequenced: T cells isolated from PBMCs. The rearrangement combines TRBV4-2 with TRBJ2-7; 7 nucleotides in the junction match TRBD1. The sequenced DNA is TGTGCCAGCAGCCAAGGGGACAGTGCTATCTACGAGCAGTACTTC. This sequence encodes CASSQGDSAIYEQYF.